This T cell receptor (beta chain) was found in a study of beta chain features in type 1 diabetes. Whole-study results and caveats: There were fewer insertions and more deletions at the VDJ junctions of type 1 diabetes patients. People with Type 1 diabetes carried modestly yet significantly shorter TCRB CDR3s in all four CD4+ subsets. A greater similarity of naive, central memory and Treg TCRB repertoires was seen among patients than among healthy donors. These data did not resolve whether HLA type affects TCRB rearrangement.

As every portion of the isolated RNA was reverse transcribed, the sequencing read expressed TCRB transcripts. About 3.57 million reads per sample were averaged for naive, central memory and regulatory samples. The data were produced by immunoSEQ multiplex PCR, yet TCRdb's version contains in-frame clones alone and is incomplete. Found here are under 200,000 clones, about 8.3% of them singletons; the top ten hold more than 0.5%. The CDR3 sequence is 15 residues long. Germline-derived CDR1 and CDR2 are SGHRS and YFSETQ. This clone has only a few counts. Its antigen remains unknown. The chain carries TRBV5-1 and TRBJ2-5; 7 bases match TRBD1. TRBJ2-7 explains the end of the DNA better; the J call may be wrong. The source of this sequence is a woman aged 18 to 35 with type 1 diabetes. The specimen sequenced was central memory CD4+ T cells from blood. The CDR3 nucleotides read TGCGCCAGCAGCTTGACACCGGGACAGAACTACGAGCAGTACTTC. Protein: CASSLTPGQNYEQYF.